The clone carrying this T cell receptor (beta chain) was picked up a small number of times. With V trimmed by 10 bases and J by 1 base, 5 bases remained unmatched. The CDR3 covers 14 residues. In germline, CDR1 is SNHLY, CDR2 FYNNEI. These data come from a study of T cells in Graves' hyperthyroidism and ophthalmopathy. Study at large: It was at initial diagnosis, before any treatment, that peripheral blood was collected.

TCR beta CDR3 region amplification was performed from RNA transcripts. First-round RT-PCR of the TCR CDR3 relied on the HTBI primer set. TCRdb reanalysed the multiplex PCR reads using MiXCR and keeps one entry per CDR3 protein. The sample lists about 560,000 distinct CDR3 sequences; 16% were seen once. For Graves' hyperthyroidism to be stable, ophthalmopathy could not progress within 18 months. Patients with uncontrolled infections, other autoimmune diseases, pregnancy or lactation were excluded. Together with thyroid ultrasound, orbital computed tomography, serum thyroxine and TRAb, clinical symptoms were used for diagnoses.

This TCR was sampled from a woman aged 18-29 years with Graves' hyperthyroidism. This rearrangement joins TRBV2 to TRBJ2-1, with 9 bases that match TRBD1. Sequences were obtained from blood. The CDR3 sequence is CATLQGASYNEQFF. The CDR3 DNA follows: TGTGCCACGTTACAGGGGGCATCCTACAATGAGCAGTTCTTC.